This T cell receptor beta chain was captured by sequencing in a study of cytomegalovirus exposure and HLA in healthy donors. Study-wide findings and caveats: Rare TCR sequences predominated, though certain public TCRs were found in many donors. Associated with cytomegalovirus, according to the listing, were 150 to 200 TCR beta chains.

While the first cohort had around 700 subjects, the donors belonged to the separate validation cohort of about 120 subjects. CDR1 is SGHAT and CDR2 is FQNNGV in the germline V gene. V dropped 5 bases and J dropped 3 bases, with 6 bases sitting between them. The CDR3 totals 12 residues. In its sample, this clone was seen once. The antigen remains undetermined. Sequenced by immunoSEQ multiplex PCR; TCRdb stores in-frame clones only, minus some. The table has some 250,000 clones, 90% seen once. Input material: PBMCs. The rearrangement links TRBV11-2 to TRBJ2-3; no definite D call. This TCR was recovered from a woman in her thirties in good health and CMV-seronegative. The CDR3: CASSDQTDTQYF. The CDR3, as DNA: TGTGCCAGCAGCGACCAGACAGATACGCAGTATTTT.